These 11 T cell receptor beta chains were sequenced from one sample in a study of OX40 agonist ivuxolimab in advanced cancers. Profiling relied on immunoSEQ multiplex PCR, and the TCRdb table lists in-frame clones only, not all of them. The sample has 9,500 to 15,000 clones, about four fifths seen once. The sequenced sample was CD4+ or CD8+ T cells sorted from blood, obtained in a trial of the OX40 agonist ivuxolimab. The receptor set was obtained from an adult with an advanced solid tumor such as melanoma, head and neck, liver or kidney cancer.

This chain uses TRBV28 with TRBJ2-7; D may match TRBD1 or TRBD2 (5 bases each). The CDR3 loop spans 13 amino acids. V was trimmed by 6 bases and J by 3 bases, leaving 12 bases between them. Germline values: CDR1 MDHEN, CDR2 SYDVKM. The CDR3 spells CASSLGTVYEQYF. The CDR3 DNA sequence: TGTGCCAGCAGCCTCGGGACGGTCTACGAGCAGTACTTC.

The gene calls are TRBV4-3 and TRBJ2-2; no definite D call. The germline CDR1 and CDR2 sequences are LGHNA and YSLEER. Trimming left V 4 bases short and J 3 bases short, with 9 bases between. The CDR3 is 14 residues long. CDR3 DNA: TGCGCCAGCAGCCCAGACAAGTACACCGGGGAGCTGTTTTTT. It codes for CASSPDKYTGELFF.

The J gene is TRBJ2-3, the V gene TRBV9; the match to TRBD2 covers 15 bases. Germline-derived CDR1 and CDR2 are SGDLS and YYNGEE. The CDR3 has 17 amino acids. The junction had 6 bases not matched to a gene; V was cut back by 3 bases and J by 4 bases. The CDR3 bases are TGTGCCAGCAGCGGAGGGACTAGCGGGGGGCCATCAGATACGCAGTATTTT. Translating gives CASSGGTSGGPSDTQYF.

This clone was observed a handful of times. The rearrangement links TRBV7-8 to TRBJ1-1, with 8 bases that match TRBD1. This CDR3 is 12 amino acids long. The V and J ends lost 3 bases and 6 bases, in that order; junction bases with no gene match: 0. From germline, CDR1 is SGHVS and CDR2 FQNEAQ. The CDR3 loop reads CASSLTGAEAFF. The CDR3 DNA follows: TGTGCCAGCAGCTTGACAGGGGCTGAAGCTTTCTTT.

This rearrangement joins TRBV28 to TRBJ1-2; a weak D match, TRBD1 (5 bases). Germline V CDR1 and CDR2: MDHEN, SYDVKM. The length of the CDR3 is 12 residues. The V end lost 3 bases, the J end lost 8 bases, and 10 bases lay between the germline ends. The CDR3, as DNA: TGTGCCAGCAGTTTCGAGGGGTGGGGCTACACCTTC. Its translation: CASSFEGWGYTF.

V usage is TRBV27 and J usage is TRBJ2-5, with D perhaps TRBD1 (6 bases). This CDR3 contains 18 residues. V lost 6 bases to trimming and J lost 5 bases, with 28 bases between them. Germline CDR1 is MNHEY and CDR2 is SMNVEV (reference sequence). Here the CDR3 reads CASSPRLMTGTLGETQYF. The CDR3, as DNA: TGTGCCAGCAGCCCGAGACTGATGACCGGGACACTTGGGGAGACCCAGTACTTC.

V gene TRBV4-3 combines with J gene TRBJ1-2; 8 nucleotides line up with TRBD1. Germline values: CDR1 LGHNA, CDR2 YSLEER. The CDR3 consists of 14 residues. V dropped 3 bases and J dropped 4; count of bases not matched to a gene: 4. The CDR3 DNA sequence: TGCGCCAGCAGCCACACAGGGGGGGGCTATGGCTACACCTTC. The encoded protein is CASSHTGGGYGYTF.

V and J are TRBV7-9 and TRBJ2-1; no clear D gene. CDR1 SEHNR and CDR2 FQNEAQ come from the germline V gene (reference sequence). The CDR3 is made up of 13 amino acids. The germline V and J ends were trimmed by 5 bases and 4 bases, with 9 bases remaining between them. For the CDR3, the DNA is TGTGCCAGCAGCCCTAGAGGATACAATGAGCAGTTCTTC. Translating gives CASSPRGYNEQFF.

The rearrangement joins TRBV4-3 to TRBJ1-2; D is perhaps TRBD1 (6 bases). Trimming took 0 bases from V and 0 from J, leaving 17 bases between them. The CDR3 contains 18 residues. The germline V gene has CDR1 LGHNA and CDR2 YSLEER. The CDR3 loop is CASSQDRRTVDANYGYTF. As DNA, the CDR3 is TGCGCCAGCAGCCAAGATCGGAGGACAGTGGACGCTAACTATGGCTACACCTTC.

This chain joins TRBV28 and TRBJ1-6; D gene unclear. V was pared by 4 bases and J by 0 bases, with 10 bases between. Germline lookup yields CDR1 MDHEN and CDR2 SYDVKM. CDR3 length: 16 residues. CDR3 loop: CASSSHGSSYNSPLHF. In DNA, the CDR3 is TGTGCCAGCAGTTCCCACGGGAGCTCCTATAATTCACCCCTCCACTTT.

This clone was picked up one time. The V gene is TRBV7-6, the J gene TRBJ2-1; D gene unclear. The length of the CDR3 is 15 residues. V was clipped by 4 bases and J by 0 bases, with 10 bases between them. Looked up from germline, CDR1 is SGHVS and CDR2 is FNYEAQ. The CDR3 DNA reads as TGTGCCAGCAGCTCAAGGCTTAGCTCCTACAATGAGCAGTTCTTC. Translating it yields CASSSRLSSYNEQFF.